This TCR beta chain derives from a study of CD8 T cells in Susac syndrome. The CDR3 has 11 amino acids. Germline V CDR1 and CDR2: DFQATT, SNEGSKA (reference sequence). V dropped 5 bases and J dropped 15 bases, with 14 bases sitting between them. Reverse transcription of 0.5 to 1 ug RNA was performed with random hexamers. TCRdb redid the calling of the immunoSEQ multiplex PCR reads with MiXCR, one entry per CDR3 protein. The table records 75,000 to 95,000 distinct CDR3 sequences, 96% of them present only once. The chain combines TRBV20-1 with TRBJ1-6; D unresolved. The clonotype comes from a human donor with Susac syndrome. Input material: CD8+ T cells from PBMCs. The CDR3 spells CSAPGAVSLHF. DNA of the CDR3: TGCAGTGCTCCTGGAGCTGTTAGCCTCCACTTT.